This passage covers 6 T cell receptor beta chains from one sample sequenced in a study of vaccination and CD4 T cells after COVID-19. The treatment was: approximately 10-day PBMC culture with coronavirus spike peptide pools or control peptides (ViraFEST assay). These receptors lack a known antigen. Cultured CD4+ T cell DNA underwent sequencing with the Oncomine TCR Beta short-read assay. In TCRdb, the PCR reads were re-called with MiXCR into one record per CDR3 protein. The table has about 20,000 distinct CDR3 sequences, around 83% seen once. The sequenced sample was CD4+ T cells from blood, cultured in vitro, obtained after SARS-CoV-2 vaccination. These receptor sequences come from a human donor who received a COVID-19 vaccine.

This chain uses TRBV18 with TRBJ2-7; D is undetermined. The CDR3 runs to 13 residues. V lost 4 bases, J lost 2 bases, and 9 bases lay in between. Germline assignment: CDR1 KGHSH and CDR2 LQKENI. Here the CDR3 reads CASSLDRAYEQYF. CDR3 DNA sequence: TGTGCCAGCTCACTAGACCGGGCCTACGAGCAGTACTTC.

The chain uses TRBV6-1 and TRBJ2-7; D may be TRBD1 (6 bases). Germline assignment: CDR1 MNHNS and CDR2 SASEGT. V was trimmed by 6 bases and J by 0 bases, leaving 21 bases between them. CDR3 length: 17 residues. This CDR3 reads CASRGGQRETSSYEQYF. DNA for the CDR3: TGTGCCAGCAGGGGTGGACAGCGCGAAACTAGCTCCTACGAGCAGTACTTC.

The V and J genes are TRBV7-8 and TRBJ1-2; perhaps TRBD1 as D (5 bases). CDR3 length: 16 amino acids. CDR1 and CDR2 (germline): SGHVS, FQNEAQ. The V end lost 0 bases, the J end lost 3 bases, and 14 bases lay between the germline ends. The CDR3 DNA reads TGTGCCAGCAGCTTAGCTGGGGGGGGACGGTACTATGGCTACACCTTC. Protein product: CASSLAGGGRYYGYTF.

This clonotype was picked up a small number of times. The J gene is TRBJ1-1, the V gene TRBV19, with D unresolved. Trimming pared 1 base from V and 2 bases from J, leaving 5 bases between. This CDR3 region has 13 residues. The germline V gene has CDR1 LNHDA and CDR2 SQIVND (reference sequence). The CDR3 here is CASSIGVNTEAFF. In nucleotides, the CDR3 is TGTGCCAGTAGTATAGGGGTAAACACTGAAGCTTTCTTT.

The J gene is TRBJ2-3, the V gene TRBV19; maybe TRBD1 (5 bases). The CDR3 has 15 residues. V lost 5 bases to trimming and J lost 3 bases, with 15 bases between them. CDR1 and CDR2 (germline): LNHDA, SQIVND (reference sequence). The CDR3 spells CASSVGPWGTDTQYF. The CDR3 bases are TGTGCCAGTAGTGTGGGGCCGTGGGGTACAGATACGCAGTATTTT. The full variable domain, rest sourced from reference TRBV19 and TRBJ2-3, is DGGITQSPKYLFRKEGQNVTLSCEQNLNHDAMYWYRQDPGQGLRLIYYSQIVNDFQKGDIAEGYSVSREKKESFPLTVTSAQKNPTAFYLCASSVGPWGTDTQYFGPGTRLTVL.

This clonotype has only a few counts. The rearrangement joins TRBV2 to TRBJ1-2; the D gene is possibly TRBD1 (6 bases). Germline lookup yields CDR1 SNHLY and CDR2 FYNNEI. This CDR3 is built from 12 residues. V lost 7 bases to trimming and J lost 4 bases, with 10 bases between them. The CDR3 nucleotides are TGTGCCAGCACGGACAGAGCCTATGGCTACACCTTC. Its translation is CASTDRAYGYTF.